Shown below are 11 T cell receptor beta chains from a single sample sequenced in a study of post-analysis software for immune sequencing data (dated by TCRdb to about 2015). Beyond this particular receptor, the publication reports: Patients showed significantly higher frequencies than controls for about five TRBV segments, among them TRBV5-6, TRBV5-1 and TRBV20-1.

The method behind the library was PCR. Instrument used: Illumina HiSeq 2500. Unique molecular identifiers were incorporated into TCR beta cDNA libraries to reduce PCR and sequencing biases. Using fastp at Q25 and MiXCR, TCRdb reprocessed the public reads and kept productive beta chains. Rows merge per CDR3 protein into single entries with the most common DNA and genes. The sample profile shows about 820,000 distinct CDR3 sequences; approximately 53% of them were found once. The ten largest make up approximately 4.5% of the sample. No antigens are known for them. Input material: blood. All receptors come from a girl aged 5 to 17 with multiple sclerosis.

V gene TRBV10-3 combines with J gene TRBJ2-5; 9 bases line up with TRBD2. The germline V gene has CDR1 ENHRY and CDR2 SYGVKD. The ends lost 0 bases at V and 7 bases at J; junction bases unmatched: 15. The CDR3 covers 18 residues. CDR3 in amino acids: CAISESTLASGVKATQYF. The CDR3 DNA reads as TGTGCCATCAGTGAGTCGACTCTGGCTAGCGGGGTAAAGGCGACCCAGTACTTC.

In DNA, the CDR3 is TGCGCCAGCAGCTCGGGACTAGCGGGTCCTTACAATGAGCAGTTCTTC. This codes for CASSSGLAGPYNEQFF. V and J are TRBV5-1 and TRBJ2-1; 12 bases match TRBD2. The CDR3 extends over 16 amino acids. Trimming removed 3 bases from V and 4 bases from J; junction bases left unmatched: 5. CDR1 is SGHRS, CDR2 YFSETQ, per germline.

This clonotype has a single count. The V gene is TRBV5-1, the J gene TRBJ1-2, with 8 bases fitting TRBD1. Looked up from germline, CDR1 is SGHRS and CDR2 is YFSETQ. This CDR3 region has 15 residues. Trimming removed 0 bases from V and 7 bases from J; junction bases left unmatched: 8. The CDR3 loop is CASSLEGTGISGYTF. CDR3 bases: TGCGCCAGCAGCTTGGAAGGGACAGGAATTAGTGGCTACACCTTC.

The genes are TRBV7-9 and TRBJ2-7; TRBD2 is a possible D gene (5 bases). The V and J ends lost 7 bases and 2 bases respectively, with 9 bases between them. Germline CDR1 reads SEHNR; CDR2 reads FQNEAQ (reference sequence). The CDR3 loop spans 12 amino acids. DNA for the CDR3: TGTGCCAGCACCGACGGGACCTACGAGCAGTACTTC. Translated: CASTDGTYEQYF.

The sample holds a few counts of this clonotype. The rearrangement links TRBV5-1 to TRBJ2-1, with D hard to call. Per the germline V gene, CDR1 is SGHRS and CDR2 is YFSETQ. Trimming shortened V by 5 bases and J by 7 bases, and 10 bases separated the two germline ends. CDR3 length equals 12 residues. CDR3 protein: CASSKTSNEQFF. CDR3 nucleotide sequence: TGCGCCAGCAGTAAGACAAGTAATGAGCAGTTCTTC.

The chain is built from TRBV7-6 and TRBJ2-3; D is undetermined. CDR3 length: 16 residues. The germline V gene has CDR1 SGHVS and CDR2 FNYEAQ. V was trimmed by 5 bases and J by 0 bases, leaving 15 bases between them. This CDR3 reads CASSPHRPRSTDTQYF. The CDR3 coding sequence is TGTGCCAGCAGCCCTCACAGACCCCGCAGCACAGATACGCAGTATTTT.

The CDR3 loop reads CASGRNTEAFF. The CDR3 DNA follows: TGTGCTAGTGGGAGAAACACTGAAGCTTTCTTT. The chain is built from TRBV12-5 and TRBJ1-1, with D unresolved. Germline CDR1 LGHNT, CDR2 FRNRAP. The V gene lost 6 bases and the J gene lost 2 bases, with 4 bases spanning the gap. The CDR3 loop spans 11 amino acids.

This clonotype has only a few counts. The CDR3 bases are TGCGCCAGCAGCCAGTTAGGAGGGCGTGAAAAACTGTTTTTT. It encodes CASSQLGGREKLFF. The rearrangement links TRBV4-1 to TRBJ1-4; D is ambiguous. The CDR3 contains 14 residues. The germline gives CDR1 MGHRA, CDR2 YSYEKL. The ends were cut back, 3 bases at V and 7 bases at J, with 12 bases in the middle.

CDR3 nucleotides: TGTGCCAGCAGCTTAGCCAGAGTGGGAGGTGTCCTGCGGGAGACCCAGTACTTC. It is translated as CASSLARVGGVLRETQYF. V is TRBV7-2 and J is TRBJ2-7, with D perhaps matching TRBD2 (6 bases). The DNA end lines up better with TRBJ2-5; the J call may be wrong. There are 18 residues in the CDR3. Looked up from germline, CDR1 is SGHTA and CDR2 is FQGNSA.

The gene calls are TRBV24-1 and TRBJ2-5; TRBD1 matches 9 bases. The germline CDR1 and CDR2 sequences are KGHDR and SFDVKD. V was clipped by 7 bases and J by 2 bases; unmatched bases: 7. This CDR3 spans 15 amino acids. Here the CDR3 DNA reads TGTGCCACCAGCCCGGGACAGGGCCCTCAAGAGACCCAGTACTTC. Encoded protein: CATSPGQGPQETQYF.

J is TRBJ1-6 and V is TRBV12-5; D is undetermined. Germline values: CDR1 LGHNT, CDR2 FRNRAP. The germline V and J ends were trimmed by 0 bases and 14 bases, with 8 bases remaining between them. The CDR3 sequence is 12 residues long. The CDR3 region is CASGLVVETLHF. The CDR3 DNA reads TGTGCTAGTGGTTTGGTTGTCGAAACCCTCCACTTT.